The T cell receptor beta chain under discussion was sequenced for a study of blood T cell repertoires in COVID-19. For the study at large: Both acute and convalescent COVID-19 samples were obtained from the United States, Italy and Spain.

Some clones are missing from TCRdb's copy, which holds only in-frame ones; the method was immunoSEQ multiplex PCR. The sample lists 320,000 or so clones, about 88% occurring once. Cohorts were assigned according to the clinical history that participants reported. Germline V gives CDR1 SNHLY, CDR2 FYNNEI. Trimming at V came to 7 bases and at J to 0 bases, leaving 6 bases not matched to a gene. The CDR3 has 15 amino acids. Specimen: PBMCs or T cells enriched from blood (not recorded which). The sequence was collected from a woman aged 25 to 39 who had recovered from COVID-19. The chain is built from TRBV2 and TRBJ2-5; 9 nucleotides match TRBD1. The CDR3 loop reads CASTPRDRDQETQYF. DNA of the CDR3: TGTGCCAGCACCCCAAGGGACAGGGACCAAGAGACCCAGTACTTC.